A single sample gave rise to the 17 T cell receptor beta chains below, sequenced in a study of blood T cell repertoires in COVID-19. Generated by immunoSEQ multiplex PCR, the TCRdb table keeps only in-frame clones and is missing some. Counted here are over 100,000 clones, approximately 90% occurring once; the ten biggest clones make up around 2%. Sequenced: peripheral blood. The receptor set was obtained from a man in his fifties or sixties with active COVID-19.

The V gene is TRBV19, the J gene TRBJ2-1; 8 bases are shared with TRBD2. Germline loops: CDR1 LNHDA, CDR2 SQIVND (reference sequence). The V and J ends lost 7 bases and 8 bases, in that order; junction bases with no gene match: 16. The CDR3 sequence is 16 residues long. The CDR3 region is CASTADLGTSKDEQFF. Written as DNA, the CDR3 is TGTGCCAGTACCGCCGACCTCGGGACTAGTAAAGATGAGCAGTTCTTC.

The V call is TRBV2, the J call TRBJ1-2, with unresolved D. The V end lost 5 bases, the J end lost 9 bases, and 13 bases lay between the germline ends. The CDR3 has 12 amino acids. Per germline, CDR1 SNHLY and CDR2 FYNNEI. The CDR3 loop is CASSLQLYSYTF. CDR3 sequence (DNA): TGTGCCAGCAGTCTCCAGTTATACAGCTACACCTTC.

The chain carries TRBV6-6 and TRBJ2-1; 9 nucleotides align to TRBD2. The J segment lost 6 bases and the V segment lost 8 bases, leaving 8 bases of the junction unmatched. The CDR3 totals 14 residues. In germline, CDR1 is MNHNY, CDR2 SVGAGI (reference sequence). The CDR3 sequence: CASGLAGSLNEQFF. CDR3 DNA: TGTGCCAGCGGTCTAGCGGGGAGCCTCAATGAGCAGTTCTTC.

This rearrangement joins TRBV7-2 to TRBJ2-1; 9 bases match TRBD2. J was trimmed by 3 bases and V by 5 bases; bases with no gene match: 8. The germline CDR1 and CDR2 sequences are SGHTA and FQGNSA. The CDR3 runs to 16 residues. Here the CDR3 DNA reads TGTGCCAGCAGCAAGACCAGCGGGGGGCACTACAATGAGCAGTTCTTC. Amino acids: CASSKTSGGHYNEQFF.

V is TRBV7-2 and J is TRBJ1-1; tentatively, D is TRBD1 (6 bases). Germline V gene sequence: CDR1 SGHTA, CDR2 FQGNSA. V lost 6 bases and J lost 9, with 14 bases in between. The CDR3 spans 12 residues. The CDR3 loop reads CASSPDRWKAFF. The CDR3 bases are TGTGCCAGCAGTCCCGACAGGTGGAAAGCTTTCTTT.

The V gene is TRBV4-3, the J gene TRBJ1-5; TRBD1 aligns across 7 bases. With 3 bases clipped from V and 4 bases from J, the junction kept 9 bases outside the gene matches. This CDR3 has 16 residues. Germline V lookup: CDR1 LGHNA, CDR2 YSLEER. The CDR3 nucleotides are TGCGCCAGCAGCCAGAATACACAGGGGCGGAATCAGCCCCAGCATTTT. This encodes CASSQNTQGRNQPQHF.

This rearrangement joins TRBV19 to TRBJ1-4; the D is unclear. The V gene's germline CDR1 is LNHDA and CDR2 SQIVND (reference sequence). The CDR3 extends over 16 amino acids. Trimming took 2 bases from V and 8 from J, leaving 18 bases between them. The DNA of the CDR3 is TGTGCCAGTAGTATATTCACTGGGAGTGGACGGGAAAAACTGTTTTTT. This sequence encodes CASSIFTGSGREKLFF.

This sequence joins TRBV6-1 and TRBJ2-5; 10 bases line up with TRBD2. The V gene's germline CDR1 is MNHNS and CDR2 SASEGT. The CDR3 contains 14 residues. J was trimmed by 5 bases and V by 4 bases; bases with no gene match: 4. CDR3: CASSGAGGRETQYF. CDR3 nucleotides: TGTGCCAGCAGTGGAGCGGGGGGGCGGGAGACCCAGTACTTC.

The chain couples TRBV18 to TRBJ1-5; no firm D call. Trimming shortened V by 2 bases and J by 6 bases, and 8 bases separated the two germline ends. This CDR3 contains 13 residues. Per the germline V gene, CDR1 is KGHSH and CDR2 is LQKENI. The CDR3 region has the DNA TGTGCCAGCTCACCAGATTCGAGTCAGCCCCAGCATTTT. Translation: CASSPDSSQPQHF. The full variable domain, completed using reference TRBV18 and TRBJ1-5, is NAGVMQNPRHLVRRRGQEARLRCSPMKGHSHVYWYRQLPEEGLKFMVYLQKENIIDESGMPKERFSAEFPKEGPSILRIQQVVRGDSAAYFCASSPDSSQPQHFGDGTRLSIL.

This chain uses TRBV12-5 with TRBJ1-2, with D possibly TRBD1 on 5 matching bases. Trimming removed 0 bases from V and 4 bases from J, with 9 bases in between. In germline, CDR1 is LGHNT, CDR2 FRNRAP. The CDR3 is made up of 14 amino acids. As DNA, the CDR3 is TGTGCTAGTGGTTTGGTATGGGGGGGCTATGGCTACACCTTC. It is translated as CASGLVWGGYGYTF.

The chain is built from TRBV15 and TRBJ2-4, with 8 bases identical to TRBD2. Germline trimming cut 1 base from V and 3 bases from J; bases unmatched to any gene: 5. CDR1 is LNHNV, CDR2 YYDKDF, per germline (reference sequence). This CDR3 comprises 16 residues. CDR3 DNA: TGTGCCACCAGCAGAGGTCGTAGCGGGGACAAAAACATTCAGTACTTC. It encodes CATSRGRSGDKNIQYF. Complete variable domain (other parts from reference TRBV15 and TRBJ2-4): DAMVIQNPRYQVTQFGKPVTLSCSQTLNHNVMYWYQQKSSQAPKLLFHYYDKDFNNEADTPDNFQSRRPNTSFCFLDIRSPGLGDTAMYLCATSRGRSGDKNIQYFGAGTRLSVL.

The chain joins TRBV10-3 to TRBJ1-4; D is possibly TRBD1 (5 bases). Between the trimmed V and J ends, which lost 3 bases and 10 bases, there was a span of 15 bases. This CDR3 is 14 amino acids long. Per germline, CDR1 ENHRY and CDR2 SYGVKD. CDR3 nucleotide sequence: TGTGCCATCAGTGATAGCGGGGGTGGTCGAAAACTGTTTTTT. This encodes CAISDSGGGRKLFF.

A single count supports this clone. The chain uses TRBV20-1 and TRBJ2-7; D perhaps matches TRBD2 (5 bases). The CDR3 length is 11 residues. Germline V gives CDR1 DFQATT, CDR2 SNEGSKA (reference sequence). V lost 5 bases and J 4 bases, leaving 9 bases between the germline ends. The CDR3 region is CSASGEYEQYF. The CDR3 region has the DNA TGCAGTGCTTCCGGGGAATACGAGCAGTACTTC.

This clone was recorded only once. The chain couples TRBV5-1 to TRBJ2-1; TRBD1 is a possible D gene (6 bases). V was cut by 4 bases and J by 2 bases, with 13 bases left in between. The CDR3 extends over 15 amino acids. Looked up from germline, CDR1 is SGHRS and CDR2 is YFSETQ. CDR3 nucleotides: TGCGCCAGCAGCGCCGGACAGATTACCTACAATGAGCAGTTCTTC. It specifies CASSAGQITYNEQFF.

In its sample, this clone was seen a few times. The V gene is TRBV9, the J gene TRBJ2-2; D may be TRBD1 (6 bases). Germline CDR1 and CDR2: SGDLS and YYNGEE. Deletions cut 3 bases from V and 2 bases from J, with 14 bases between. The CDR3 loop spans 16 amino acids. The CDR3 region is CASSAVVGTNTGELFF. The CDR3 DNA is TGTGCCAGCAGCGCGGTCGTAGGGACAAACACCGGGGAGCTGTTTTTT.

The CDR3 here is CASSVWSGNTGELFF. CDR3 nucleotides: TGTGCCAGCAGCGTCTGGTCAGGAAACACCGGGGAGCTGTTTTTT. The chain recombines TRBV9 with TRBJ2-2; the D is unclear. Germline V CDR1 and CDR2: SGDLS, YYNGEE. V was pared by 2 bases and J by 2 bases, with 10 bases between. This CDR3 contains 15 residues.

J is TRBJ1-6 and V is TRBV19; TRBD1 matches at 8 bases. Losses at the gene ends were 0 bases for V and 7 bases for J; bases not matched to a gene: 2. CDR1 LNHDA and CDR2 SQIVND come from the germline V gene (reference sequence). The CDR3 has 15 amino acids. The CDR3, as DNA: TGTGCCAGTAGTATAGAGGGACAGGCGAATTCACCCCTCCACTTT. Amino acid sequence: CASSIEGQANSPLHF.